Each of the 21 T cell receptor beta chains below was sequenced from the same sample in a study of CD8+ T cells in alopecia areata. Extracted from the samples, RNA was reverse transcribed into cDNA to serve as the sequencing template. Some clones are missing from TCRdb's copy, which holds only in-frame ones; the method was immunoSEQ multiplex PCR. The table has around 70,000 clones, 29% seen once; the top ten hold under 15%. Sample treatment: oral pan-JAK inhibitor, 5-10 mg twice daily. The input for sequencing was CD8+ T cells sorted from blood, taken at week 4, from a patient treated with tofacitinib. The receptors were sampled from a human donor with alopecia areata.

In this sample, this clone turned up a few times. The chain joins TRBV27 to TRBJ2-5; the match to TRBD1 covers 10 bases. Germline trimming cut 4 bases from V and 5 bases from J; bases unmatched to any gene: 10. CDR3 length: 16 residues. From germline, CDR1 is MNHEY and CDR2 SMNVEV (reference sequence). CDR3 bases: TGTGCCAGCAGTTCGCTCTGGGACAGGGGCTGGGAGACCCAGTACTTC. It translates to CASSSLWDRGWETQYF.

The J gene is TRBJ1-5, the V gene TRBV15; D perhaps matches TRBD1 (6 bases). Trimming stripped 0 bases from V and 7 bases from J, with 16 bases between. The CDR3 loop spans 16 amino acids. Germline V gene data show CDR1 as LNHNV and CDR2 as YYDKDF (reference sequence). The CDR3 nucleotides read TGTGCCACCAGCAGAGATCGTTTAGGGGGAGACCAGCCCCAGCATTTT. Translated, it gives CATSRDRLGGDQPQHF.

The chain joins TRBV7-9 to TRBJ2-3; 12 positions match TRBD1. CDR3 length: 16 amino acids. V dropped 5 bases and J dropped 3; count of bases not matched to a gene: 6. The germline V gene has CDR1 SEHNR and CDR2 FQNEAQ (reference sequence). The CDR3 DNA is TGTGCCAGCAGCGATCGGGACAGGGGGCGAACAGATACGCAGTATTTT. Protein product: CASSDRDRGRTDTQYF.

The chain combines TRBV19 with TRBJ2-7; no reliable D call. Germline V gene data show CDR1 as LNHDA and CDR2 as SQIVND (reference sequence). The V end was cut by 5 bases, the J end by 5 bases, with 16 bases between. This CDR3 is built from 14 residues. The CDR3, as DNA: TGTGCCAGTAGTCACTACTCCACCCCCCACGAGCAGTACTTC. Translation: CASSHYSTPHEQYF. The full variable domain, its missing parts supplied by reference TRBV19 and TRBJ2-7, is DGGITQSPKYLFRKEGQNVTLSCEQNLNHDAMYWYRQDPGQGLRLIYYSQIVNDFQKGDIAEGYSVSREKKESFPLTVTSAQKNPTAFYLCASSHYSTPHEQYFGPGTRLTVT.

J is TRBJ2-1 and V is TRBV29-1; 8 bases are shared with TRBD2. The length of the CDR3 is 15 residues. CDR1 is SQVTM, CDR2 ANQGSEA, per germline. J gave up 6 bases and V 2 bases, and 9 bases lay outside the gene matches. Here the CDR3 DNA reads TGCAGCGTTGAATTTACGGCGGGAGGAACCAATGAGCAGTTCTTC. Protein sequence: CSVEFTAGGTNEQFF.

This clone was seen a few times. Within the sample, other DNA sequences also encode this same CDR3. V usage is TRBV28 and J usage is TRBJ1-1; D unclear. CDR1 and CDR2 from the germline V gene are MDHEN and SYDVKM. This CDR3 has 14 amino acids. V lost 2 bases to trimming and J lost 1 base, with 8 bases between them. CDR3 nucleotides: TGTGCCAGCAGTTTAGGTCACAGGAACACTGAAGCTTTCTTT. This encodes CASSLGHRNTEAFF.

This clone showed up just a few times. This chain joins TRBV29-1 and TRBJ2-1; no reliable D call. The CDR3 has 14 amino acids. V lost 2 bases, J lost 2 bases, and 10 bases lay in between. Per germline, CDR1 SQVTM and CDR2 ANQGSEA. CDR3 sequence reads: CSVENTGTYNEQFF. Written as DNA, the CDR3 is TGCAGCGTTGAAAACACCGGTACCTACAATGAGCAGTTCTTC.

The chain recombines TRBV6-5 with TRBJ2-7; 14 bases align to TRBD2. The CDR3 is 14 amino acids. With V trimmed by 6 bases and J by 8 bases, 6 bases remained unmatched. Germline V gives CDR1 MNHEY, CDR2 SVGAGI. CDR3 amino acids: CASSPGTSGSKQYF. In DNA form, the CDR3 reads TGTGCCAGCAGCCCCGGGACTAGCGGGAGTAAGCAGTACTTC.

This clone was seen many times. V gene TRBV18 combines with J gene TRBJ2-5, with D perhaps TRBD2 (5 bases). Per the germline V gene, CDR1 is KGHSH and CDR2 is LQKENI. Trimming cost V 1 base and J 3 bases, with 6 bases left between them. The CDR3 has 13 amino acids. CDR3: CASSPRREETQYF. DNA for the CDR3: TGTGCCAGCTCACCACGGCGGGAAGAGACCCAGTACTTC.

This clone has more than one count but fewer than ten. The V and J genes are TRBV12-5 and TRBJ2-6; a possible D gene is TRBD2 (5 bases). The V and J ends lost 4 bases and 0 bases respectively, with 25 bases between them. This CDR3 spans 21 amino acids. Germline V gene data show CDR1 as LGHNT and CDR2 as FRNRAP. CDR3 region: CASGSPPGTAYSSSGANVLTF. As DNA, the CDR3 is TGTGCTAGTGGTTCCCCGCCGGGAACTGCATATTCGAGCTCTGGGGCCAACGTCCTGACTTTC.

The gene calls are TRBV4-1 and TRBJ2-1; D remains ambiguous. Germline V gene lookup returns CDR1 MGHRA and CDR2 YSYEKL. V lost 0 bases and J lost 0, with 12 bases in between. This CDR3 is 17 amino acids long. In DNA form, the CDR3 reads TGCGCCAGCAGCCAAGACCGTGCCCTGAGCTCCTACAATGAGCAGTTCTTC. It is translated as CASSQDRALSSYNEQFF.

The V and J genes are TRBV4-1 and TRBJ2-5; D gene uncertain. V was cut by 0 bases and J by 5 bases, with 10 bases left in between. Germline V gene lookup returns CDR1 MGHRA and CDR2 YSYEKL. The CDR3 is 14 residues long. The CDR3 sequence is CASSQEPMGETQYF. CDR3 DNA: TGCGCCAGCAGCCAAGAACCTATGGGGGAGACCCAGTACTTC.

V is TRBV15 and J is TRBJ2-3; D is perhaps TRBD1 or TRBD2 (6 bases each). Trimming shortened V by 4 bases and J by 2 bases, and 16 bases separated the two germline ends. Germline V gene sequence: CDR1 LNHNV, CDR2 YYDKDF (reference sequence). The CDR3 has 16 residues. CDR3 protein: CATSTPGRGHTDTQYF. The CDR3 DNA sequence: TGTGCCACCAGCACTCCCGGGCGGGGACACACAGATACGCAGTATTTT.

This clone came up a few times. This chain uses TRBV16 with TRBJ1-2, with D possibly TRBD1 on 5 matching bases. This CDR3 has 12 amino acids. Germline assignment: CDR1 KGHSY and CDR2 FQNENV. V was trimmed by 4 bases and J by 7 bases, leaving 10 bases between them. CDR3 in amino acids: CASSPGMAGYTF. As DNA, the CDR3 is TGTGCCAGCAGCCCAGGGATGGCTGGCTACACCTTC.

The rearrangement joins TRBV7-9 to TRBJ1-2, with TRBD1 matching 7 bases. Germline V CDR1 and CDR2: SEHNR, FQNEAQ (reference sequence). Losses at the gene ends were 5 bases for V and 6 bases for J; bases not matched to a gene: 9. CDR3 length: 14 amino acids. In nucleotides, the CDR3 is TGTGCCAGCAGCCTCCCAGGGACAGACCATGGCTACACCTTC. Residues: CASSLPGTDHGYTF.

The chain links TRBV5-1 to TRBJ1-2; D perhaps matches TRBD1 (5 bases). V gave up 4 bases and J gave up 0 bases, with 13 bases separating them. The CDR3 spans 15 residues. Germline V gene data show CDR1 as SGHRS and CDR2 as YFSETQ. CDR3 sequence: CASSPERGPNYGYTF. The DNA for the CDR3 is TGCGCCAGCAGCCCCGAGAGGGGCCCTAACTATGGCTACACCTTC.

This clone has more than one count but fewer than ten. The chain joins TRBV7-9 to TRBJ2-7; D ambiguous. Trimming removed 3 bases from V and 7 bases from J, with 10 bases in between. This CDR3 is 12 amino acids long. Germline assignment: CDR1 SEHNR and CDR2 FQNEAQ (reference sequence). The CDR3 bases are TGTGCCAGCAGCTTCGCTACCGGGGAGCAGTACTTC. It specifies CASSFATGEQYF.

J is TRBJ2-5 and V is TRBV6-6; D may correspond to TRBD1 or TRBD2 (5 bases each). The V and J ends lost 10 bases and 5 bases respectively, with 11 bases between them. In germline, CDR1 is MNHNY, CDR2 SVGAGI (reference sequence). This CDR3 spans 11 amino acids. CDR3 protein: CATGARETQYF. The CDR3 bases are TGTGCCACCGGGGCGCGGGAGACCCAGTACTTC.

This clone was seen only a few times. The V call is TRBV12-5, the J call TRBJ1-1, with 7 bases aligning to TRBD1. V gave up 3 bases and J gave up 5 bases; unmatched junction bases: 6. This CDR3 is 14 amino acids long. Germline assignment: CDR1 LGHNT and CDR2 FRNRAP. The CDR3 protein is CASGFGSGGTEAFF. DNA for the CDR3: TGTGCTAGTGGTTTTGGATCAGGGGGAACTGAAGCTTTCTTT.

The rearrangement links TRBV5-4 to TRBJ2-5, with D hard to call. The V gene's germline CDR1 is SGHNT and CDR2 YYREEE (reference sequence). With 4 bases removed from V and 1 base from J, the gap between germline ends came to 8 bases. This CDR3 is built from 13 residues. CDR3: CASSPAIQETQYF. The CDR3 DNA reads TGTGCCAGCAGCCCCGCGATCCAAGAGACCCAGTACTTC.

The J gene is TRBJ2-5, the V gene TRBV30; 9 positions match TRBD2. The CDR3 is 15 residues long. Trimming cost V 0 bases and J 5 bases; bases outside gene matches: 7. Germline CDR1 reads GTSNPN; CDR2 reads SVGIG (reference sequence). The DNA for the CDR3 is TGTGCCTGGAGTGTATCCGGCGGGAGGGGGGAGACCCAGTACTTC. This translates into CAWSVSGGRGETQYF.